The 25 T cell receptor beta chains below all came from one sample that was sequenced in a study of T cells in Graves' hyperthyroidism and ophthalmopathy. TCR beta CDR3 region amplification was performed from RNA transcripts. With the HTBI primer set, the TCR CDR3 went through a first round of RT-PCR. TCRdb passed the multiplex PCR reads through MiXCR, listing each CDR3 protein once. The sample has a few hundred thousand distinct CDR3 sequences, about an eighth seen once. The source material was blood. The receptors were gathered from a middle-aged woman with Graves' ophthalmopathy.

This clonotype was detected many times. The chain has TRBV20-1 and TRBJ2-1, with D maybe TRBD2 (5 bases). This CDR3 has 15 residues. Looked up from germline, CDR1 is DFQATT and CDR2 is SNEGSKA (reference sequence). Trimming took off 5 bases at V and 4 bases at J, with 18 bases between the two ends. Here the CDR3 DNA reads TGCAGTGCTTACGACTATGGTGGAGCTTACAATGAGCAGTTCTTC. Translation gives CSAYDYGGAYNEQFF.

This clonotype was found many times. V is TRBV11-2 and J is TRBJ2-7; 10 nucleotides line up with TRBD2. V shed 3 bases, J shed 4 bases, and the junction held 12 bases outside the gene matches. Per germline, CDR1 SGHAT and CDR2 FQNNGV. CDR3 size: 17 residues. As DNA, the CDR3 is TGTGCCAGCAGCTTTGGTCGGTCTAGCGGGAGTCAGTACGAGCAGTACTTC. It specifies CASSFGRSSGSQYEQYF.

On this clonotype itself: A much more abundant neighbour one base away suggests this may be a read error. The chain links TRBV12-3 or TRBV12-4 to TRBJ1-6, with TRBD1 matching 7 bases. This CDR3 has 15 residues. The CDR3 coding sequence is TGTGCCAGCAGACTGGCCGACAGGGACTATTCACCCCTCCGCTTT. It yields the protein CASRLADRDYSPLRF.

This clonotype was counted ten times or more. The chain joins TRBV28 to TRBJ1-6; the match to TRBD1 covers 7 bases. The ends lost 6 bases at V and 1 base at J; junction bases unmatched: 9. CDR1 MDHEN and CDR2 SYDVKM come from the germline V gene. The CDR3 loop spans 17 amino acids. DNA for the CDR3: TGTGCCAGCAGGCCGACAGGGAGTGGGTCCTATAATTCACCCCTCCACTTT. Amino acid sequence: CASRPTGSGSYNSPLHF.

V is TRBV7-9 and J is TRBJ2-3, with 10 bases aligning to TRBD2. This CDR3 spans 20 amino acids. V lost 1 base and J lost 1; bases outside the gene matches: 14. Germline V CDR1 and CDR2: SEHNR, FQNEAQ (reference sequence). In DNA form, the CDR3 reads TGTGCCAGCAGCTTAGGCGAGCGGGCTAGCGGGGGCCTACGCACAGATACGCAGTATTTT. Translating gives CASSLGERASGGLRTDTQYF.

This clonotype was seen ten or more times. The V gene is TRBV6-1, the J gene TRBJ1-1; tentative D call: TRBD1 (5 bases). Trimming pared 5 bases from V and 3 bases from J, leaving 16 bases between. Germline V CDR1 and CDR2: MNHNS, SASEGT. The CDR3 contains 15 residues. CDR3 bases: TGTGCCAGCAGTCCCTCAGGGTCAGGTGACACTGAAGCTTTCTTT. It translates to CASSPSGSGDTEAFF.

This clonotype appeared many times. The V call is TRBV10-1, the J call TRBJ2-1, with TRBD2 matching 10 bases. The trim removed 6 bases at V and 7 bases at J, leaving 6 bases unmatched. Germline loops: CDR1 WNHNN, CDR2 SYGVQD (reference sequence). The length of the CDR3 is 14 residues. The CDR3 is CASSLAGDGNEQFF. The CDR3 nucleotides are TGCGCCAGCAGCCTAGCGGGAGACGGGAATGAGCAGTTCTTC.

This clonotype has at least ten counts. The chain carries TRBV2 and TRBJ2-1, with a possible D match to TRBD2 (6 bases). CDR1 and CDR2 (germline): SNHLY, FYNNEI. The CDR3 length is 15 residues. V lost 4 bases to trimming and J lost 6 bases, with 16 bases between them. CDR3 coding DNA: TGTGCCAGCAGTGTTGGGGGAGGTACCCGCAATGAGCAGTTCTTC. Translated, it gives CASSVGGGTRNEQFF. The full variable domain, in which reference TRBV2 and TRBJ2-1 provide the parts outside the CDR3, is EPEVTQTPSHQVTQMGQEVILRCVPISNHLYFYWYRQILGQKVEFLVSFYNNEISEKSEIFDDQFSVERPDGSNFTLKIRSTKLEDSAMYFCASSVGGGTRNEQFFGPGTRLTVL.

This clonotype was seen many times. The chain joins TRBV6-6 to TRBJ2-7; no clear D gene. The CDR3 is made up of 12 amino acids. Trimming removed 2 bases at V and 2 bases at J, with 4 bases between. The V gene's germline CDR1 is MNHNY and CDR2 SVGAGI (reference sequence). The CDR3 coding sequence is TGTGCCAGCAGTTACCGACCCTACGAGCAGTACTTC. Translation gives CASSYRPYEQYF.

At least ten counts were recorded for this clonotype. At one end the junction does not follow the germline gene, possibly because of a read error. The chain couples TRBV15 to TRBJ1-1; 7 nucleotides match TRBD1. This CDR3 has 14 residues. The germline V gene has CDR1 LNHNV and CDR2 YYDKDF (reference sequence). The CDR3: CATSVEDRTTGAFF. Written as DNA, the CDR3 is TGTGCCACCAGCGTAGAGGACAGGACCACTGGAGCTTTCTTT.

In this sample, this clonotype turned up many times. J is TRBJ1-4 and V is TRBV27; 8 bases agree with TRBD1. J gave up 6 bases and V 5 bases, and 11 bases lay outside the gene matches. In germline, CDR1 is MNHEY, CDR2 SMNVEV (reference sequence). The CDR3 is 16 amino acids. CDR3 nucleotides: TGTGCCAGCAGTCCCTCCTGGGGACAGGTGTATGAAAAACTGTTTTTT. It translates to CASSPSWGQVYEKLFF.

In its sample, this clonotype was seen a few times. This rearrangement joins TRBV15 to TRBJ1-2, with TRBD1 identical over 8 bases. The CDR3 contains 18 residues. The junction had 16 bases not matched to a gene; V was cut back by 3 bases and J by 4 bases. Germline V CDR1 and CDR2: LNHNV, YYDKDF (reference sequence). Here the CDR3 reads CATSSHQKLFRGLYGYTF. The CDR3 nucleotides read TGTGCCACCAGCAGCCATCAAAAATTATTCAGGGGGCTCTATGGCTACACCTTC.

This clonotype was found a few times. The CDR3 loop is CASSLKSQTEQFF. In nucleotides, the CDR3 is TGTGCCAGCTCACTTAAAAGCCAGACTGAGCAGTTCTTC. V gene TRBV18 combines with J gene TRBJ2-1; no clear D gene. The V end was cut by 4 bases, the J end by 9 bases, with 13 bases between. The CDR3 has 13 amino acids. Germline V gene sequence: CDR1 KGHSH, CDR2 LQKENI.

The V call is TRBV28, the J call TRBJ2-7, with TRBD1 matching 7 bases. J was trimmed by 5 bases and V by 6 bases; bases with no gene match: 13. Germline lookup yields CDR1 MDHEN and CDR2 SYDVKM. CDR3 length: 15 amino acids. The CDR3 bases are TGTGCCAGCAGCCCGGGACAGCCCCCACGGGACGAGCAGTACTTC. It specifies CASSPGQPPRDEQYF.

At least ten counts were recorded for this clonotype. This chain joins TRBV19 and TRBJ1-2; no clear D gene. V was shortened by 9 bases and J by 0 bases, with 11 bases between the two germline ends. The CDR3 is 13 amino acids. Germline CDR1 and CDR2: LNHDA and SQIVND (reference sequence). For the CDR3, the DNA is TGTGCCAGCCAGTTCGGAGCTAACTATGGCTACACCTTC. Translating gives CASQFGANYGYTF.

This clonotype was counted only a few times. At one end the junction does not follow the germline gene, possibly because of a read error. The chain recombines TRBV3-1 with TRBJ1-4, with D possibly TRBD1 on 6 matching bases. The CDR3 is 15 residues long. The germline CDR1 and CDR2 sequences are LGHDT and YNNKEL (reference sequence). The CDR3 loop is CASSEETGGGEKLFF. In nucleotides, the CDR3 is TGTGCCAGCAGCGAAGAGACGGGGGGCGGTGAAAAACTGTTTTTT.

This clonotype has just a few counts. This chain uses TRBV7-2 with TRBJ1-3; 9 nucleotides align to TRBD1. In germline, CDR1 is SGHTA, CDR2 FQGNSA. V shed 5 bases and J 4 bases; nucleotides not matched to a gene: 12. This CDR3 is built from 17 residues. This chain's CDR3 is CASSRSGQGFSGNTIYF. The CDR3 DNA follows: TGTGCCAGCAGCCGATCGGGACAGGGTTTTTCAGGAAACACCATATATTTT.

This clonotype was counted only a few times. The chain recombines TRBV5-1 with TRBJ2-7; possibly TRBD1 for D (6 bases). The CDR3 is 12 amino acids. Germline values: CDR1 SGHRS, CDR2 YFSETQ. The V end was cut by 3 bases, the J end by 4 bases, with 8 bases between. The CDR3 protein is CASSSGEYEQYF. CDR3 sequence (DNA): TGCGCCAGCAGCTCAGGGGAGTACGAGCAGTACTTC.

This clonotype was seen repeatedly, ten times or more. CDR3 nucleotides: TGTGCCAGCAGGGCGGGGGGCAACTACAATGAGCAGTTCTTC. Protein sequence: CASRAGGNYNEQFF. The chain combines TRBV2 with TRBJ2-1, with 8 bases matching TRBD2. From germline, CDR1 is SNHLY and CDR2 FYNNEI. The CDR3 is 14 residues long. The V gene end was trimmed by 6 bases and the J gene end by 3 bases; junction bases not matched to a gene: 4. The full variable domain, rest sourced from reference TRBV2 and TRBJ2-1, is EPEVTQTPSHQVTQMGQEVILRCVPISNHLYFYWYRQILGQKVEFLVSFYNNEISEKSEIFDDQFSVERPDGSNFTLKIRSTKLEDSAMYFCASRAGGNYNEQFFGPGTRLTVL.

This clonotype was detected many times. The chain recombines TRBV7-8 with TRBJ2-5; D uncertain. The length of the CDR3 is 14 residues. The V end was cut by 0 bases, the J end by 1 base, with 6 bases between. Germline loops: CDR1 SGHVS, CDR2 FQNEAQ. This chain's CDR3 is CASSLAGSQETQYF. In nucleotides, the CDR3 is TGTGCCAGCAGCTTAGCTGGTAGCCAAGAGACCCAGTACTTC.

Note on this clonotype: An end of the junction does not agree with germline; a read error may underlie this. The DNA of the CDR3 is TGCGTCAGCAGCCAAGGGTCTGGGGCTGGCGGGGAGCTGTTTTTT. Translating it yields CVSSQGSGAGGELFF. This chain uses TRBV4-1 with TRBJ2-2; perhaps TRBD1 as D (5 bases). This CDR3 is 15 amino acids long. In germline, CDR1 is MGHRA, CDR2 YSYEKL.

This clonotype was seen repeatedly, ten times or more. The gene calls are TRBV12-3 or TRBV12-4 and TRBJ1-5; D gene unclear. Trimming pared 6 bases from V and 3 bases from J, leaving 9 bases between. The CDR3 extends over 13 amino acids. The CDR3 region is CASRNSINQPQHF. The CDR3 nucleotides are TGTGCCAGCAGAAACAGTATCAATCAGCCCCAGCATTTT.

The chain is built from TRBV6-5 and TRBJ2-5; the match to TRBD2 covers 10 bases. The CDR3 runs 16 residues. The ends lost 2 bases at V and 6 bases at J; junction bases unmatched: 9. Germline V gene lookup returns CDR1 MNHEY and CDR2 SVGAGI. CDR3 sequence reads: CASSYTLAGGPQTQYF. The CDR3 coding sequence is TGTGCCAGCAGTTACACCTTAGCGGGGGGTCCGCAGACCCAGTACTTC.

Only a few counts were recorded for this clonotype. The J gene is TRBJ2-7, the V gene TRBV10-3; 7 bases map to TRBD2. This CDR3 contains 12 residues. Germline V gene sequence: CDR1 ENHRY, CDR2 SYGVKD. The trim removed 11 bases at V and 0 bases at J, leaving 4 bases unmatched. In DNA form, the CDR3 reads TGTGCCTCCCAGCGGGGCTCCTACGAGCAGTACTTC. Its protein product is CASQRGSYEQYF.

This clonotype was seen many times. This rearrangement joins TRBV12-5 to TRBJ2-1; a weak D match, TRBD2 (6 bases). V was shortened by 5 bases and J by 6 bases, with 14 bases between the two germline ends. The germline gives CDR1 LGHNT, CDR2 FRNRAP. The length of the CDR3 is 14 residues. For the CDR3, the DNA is TGTGCTAGTGGTCCCCTGTCGGGGGTCAATGAGCAGTTCTTC. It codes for CASGPLSGVNEQFF.